Sequencing of this TCR beta chain was carried out in a study of beta chain features in type 1 diabetes. Findings and caveats of the study: In all four CD4+ subsets, TCRB CDR3 length was significantly, moderately reduced in type 1 diabetes.

Sorted populations all exceeded 98% purity. cDNA synthesis used the whole RNA isolate, giving expressed TCRB sequences. Sequencing of naive, central memory and regulatory T cell samples gave an average of roughly 3.6 million reads. Data came from immunoSEQ multiplex PCR; TCRdb stores just in-frame clones and leaves some out. The table includes about 660,000 clones, 11% to 15% detected once. As for this clone: What it binds is unknown.

The V gene lost 5 bases and the J gene lost 6 bases, with 17 bases spanning the gap. This CDR3 is 14 amino acids long. Germline V gene data show CDR1 as LNHDA and CDR2 as SQIVND (reference sequence). J is TRBJ2-7 and V is TRBV19; D perhaps matches TRBD2 (8 bases). The receptor was derived from a man aged 18 to 29 with type 1 diabetes. Sequences were obtained from naive CD4+ T cells from blood. CDR3 in DNA: TGTGCCAGTAGTCCCGGGACTAGGGGGCGCGAGCAGTACTTC. Translation gives CASSPGTRGREQYF. The full variable domain, completed using reference TRBV19 and TRBJ2-7, is DGGITQSPKYLFRKEGQNVTLSCEQNLNHDAMYWYRQDPGQGLRLIYYSQIVNDFQKGDIAEGYSVSREKKESFPLTVTSAQKNPTAFYLCASSPGTRGREQYFGPGTRLTVT.